This T cell receptor (beta chain) is from a study of control samples from healthy donors and cancer patients. As regards this clone: The junction departs from the called germline gene at one end, perhaps through a read error.

The CDR3 is 14 amino acids. Germline lookup yields CDR1 MGHRA and CDR2 YSYEKL. Data came from immunoSEQ multiplex PCR; TCRdb stores just in-frame clones and leaves some out. This sample yields 110,000 or so clones, of which around 87% are seen a single time; about 12% belongs to the top ten. Sequencing input: blood. The chain joins TRBV4-1 to TRBJ1-2; maybe TRBD1 (6 bases). This receptor was identified in a young man in good health. CDR3 region: CASSQEWGPYGYTF. The DNA of the CDR3 is TGCGCCAGCAGTCAAGAGTGGGGGCCCTATGGCTACACCTTC.